A selection of T cell receptor beta chains follows, all from one sample in a study of early stage breast cancer tumors. Profiling relied on immunoSEQ multiplex PCR, and the TCRdb table lists in-frame clones only, not all of them. The repertoire consists of 20,000 to 25,000 clones, with around 70% occurring once and the leading ten covering 9.5% to 10%. Sequencing input: breast tumor tissue. These receptors came from a person aged 55-75 years with breast cancer. The CDR3 runs from the conserved cysteine through the conserved F or W. Each record gives: CDR3 DNA, CDR3 protein, D gene, clone size, V gene, J gene. The D gene is left open where the match is weak. Size is stated for part of the rows, as once, few or many counts, or as a class when the clone is expanded.

TGCGCCAGCAGCTCGACAGGGATCCACGAGCAGTACTTC	CASSSTGIHEQYF	TRBD1	few	TRBV5-1	TRBJ2-7
TGTGCCAGCAGCCCCTGGGTGGGGGGGCTTCTAAGCTCCTACGAGCAGTACTTC	CASSPWVGGLLSSYEQYF	-	-	TRBV14	TRBJ2-7
TGTGCCAGCAGCTTAGATCCAGGCCAGCCCCAGCATTTT	CASSLDPGQPQHF	-	-	TRBV7-9	TRBJ1-5
TGTGCCAGCAGTGAACGACACCTTACAGGGACAGGTGATGAGCAGTTCTTC	CASSERHLTGTGDEQFF	TRBD1	-	TRBV6-1	TRBJ2-1
TGTGCCAGCAGTTACCAGGGGGCTGTCACTGAAGCTTTCTTT	CASSYQGAVTEAFF	TRBD1	once	TRBV27	TRBJ1-1
TGTGCCAGCAGTTATGAGCGGAGCTCCTACAATGAGCAGTTCTTC	CASSYERSSYNEQFF	-	-	TRBV6-6	TRBJ2-1
TGTGCCAGCAGCTGGGACAGTGACTATGGCTACACCTTC	CASSWDSDYGYTF	TRBD1	-	TRBV7-2	TRBJ1-2
TGTGCCAGCAGCTTAGCGCCTAGCGTTAACTTC	CASSLAPSVNF	-	medium-sized	TRBV7-9	TRBJ2-7
TGCGCCAGCAGCTTGAGCGGGATGAACCAAGAGACCCAGTACTTC	CASSLSGMNQETQYF	TRBD2	-	TRBV5-1	TRBJ2-5
TGTGCCAGCAGCCCTCGACTAGCGGGAGCATTAGATACGCAGTATTTT	CASSPRLAGALDTQYF	-	-	TRBV21-1	TRBJ2-3
TGTGCCAGCAGCTTGCAGGGCGGGGACCCCTATGGCTACACCTTC	CASSLQGGDPYGYTF	-	-	TRBV5-6	TRBJ1-2
TGTGCCATCAAAGGACCGGGGGAGACCCAGTACTTC	CAIKGPGETQYF	-	-	TRBV10-3	TRBJ2-5
TGTGCCAGCAGTCGACAGGGGGCAGACTATGGCTACACCTTC	CASSRQGADYGYTF	TRBD1	-	TRBV27	TRBJ1-2
TGCGCCAGCAGCTCTTTAGGGGGACAGGGAACCTACGAGCAGTACTTC	CASSSLGGQGTYEQYF	TRBD1	-	TRBV5-1	TRBJ2-7
TGTGCCAGCAGCTCACGGGGGGATGGTTTCGAGCAGTACTTC	CASSSRGDGFEQYF	TRBD2	-	TRBV7-2	TRBJ2-7
TGTGCCAGCAGCCTCCGGCTAGCGGGATCCGAGCAGTACTTC	CASSLRLAGSEQYF	TRBD2	-	TRBV7-8	TRBJ2-7
TGCGCCAGCAGCCAAGATCTAGCGGGAGGGCTGAAGACCCAGTACTTC	CASSQDLAGGLKTQYF	TRBD2	-	TRBV4-1	TRBJ2-5
TGTGCCAGCAGGAAACTAGACAGGGCCTACCAAGAGACCCAGTACTTC	CASRKLDRAYQETQYF	TRBD1	-	TRBV9	TRBJ2-5
TGTGCCAGTAGTCTATGGACTAGCGGGAGGGGCGAGCAGTACTTC	CASSLWTSGRGEQYF	TRBD2	-	TRBV19	TRBJ2-7
TGTGCCACCAGCACCGGGGGACAGGGGGCAGACGAGCAGTACTTC	CATSTGGQGADEQYF	TRBD1	-	TRBV15	TRBJ2-7
TGTGCCAGCAGCCTGGGACAGGGGAACACTGAAGCTTTCTTT	CASSLGQGNTEAFF	TRBD1	-	TRBV6-5	TRBJ1-1
TGTGCCAGCAGCGGGTGGGGAGGCGGGGCCAACGTCCTGACTTTC	CASSGWGGGANVLTF	-	-	TRBV7-8	TRBJ2-6
TGTGCCAGCAGCTCGTCACTAGCGGGATCTGCTGAGCAGTACTTC	CASSSSLAGSAEQYF	TRBD2	once	TRBV5-4	TRBJ2-7
TGTGCCAGCAGCTTGGACAGTCTGCATGGCTACACCTTC	CASSLDSLHGYTF	-	-	TRBV11-3	TRBJ1-2
TGTGCCAGCAGCATACAGGGGGCGGCTGAAAAACTGTTTTTT	CASSIQGAAEKLFF	TRBD1	-	TRBV5-4	TRBJ1-4
TGTGCCTGGAGTGTAGGCGCGCAGGGCTACGAGCAGTACTTC	CAWSVGAQGYEQYF	-	few	TRBV30	TRBJ2-7
TGTGCCTCCACCGGGGGGGATGGCTACGAGCAGTACTTC	CASTGGDGYEQYF	TRBD2	once	TRBV10-3	TRBJ2-7
TGTGCCAGCACCGGGACACCACCTAGGAGAGATACGCAGTATTTT	CASTGTPPRRDTQYF	-	few	TRBV6-1	TRBJ2-3
TGTGCCTGGAGAAAGGGGGGGCGACTGGAGACCCAGTACTTC	CAWRKGGRLETQYF	-	-	TRBV30	TRBJ2-5
TGTGCCAGCAGCGTAAGAGGAACCACCTCCTACAATGAGCAGTTCTTC	CASSVRGTTSYNEQFF	-	-	TRBV9	TRBJ2-1
TGTGCCAGCAGCCGACAGGGGAACACTGAAGCTTTCTTT	CASSRQGNTEAFF	TRBD1	-	TRBV7-9	TRBJ1-1
TGTGCCAGCAGCTCCGCCGGGACTATCGATGAGCAGTTCTTC	CASSSAGTIDEQFF	TRBD2	-	TRBV7-2	TRBJ2-1
TGTGCCACCAGCAGACCCCAGGGGCAGCGGGGCGCTTTCTTT	CATSRPQGQRGAFF	-	once	TRBV15	TRBJ1-1
TGCGCCAGCAGCTCAGCGGATGGCACCTACGAGCAGTACTTC	CASSSADGTYEQYF	-	-	TRBV5-1	TRBJ2-7
TGCGCCAGCAGCTACGGGACTTCCTGGGGTAATGAAAAACTGTTTTTT	CASSYGTSWGNEKLFF	-	-	TRBV5-1	TRBJ1-4
TGTGCCAGCAGGATCGGCCTCGGACTGGCAGGGAGGGGCGATGAGCAGTTCTTC	CASRIGLGLAGRGDEQFF	TRBD2	-	TRBV11-3	TRBJ2-1
TGTGCCTGGAGTGGACAGGTGCTTAATCAGCCCCAGCATTTT	CAWSGQVLNQPQHF	-	-	TRBV30	TRBJ1-5
TGTGCCAGCAGCTCCGCTGGAGGCCCCGGGGAGCTGTTTTTT	CASSSAGGPGELFF	-	-	TRBV5-4	TRBJ2-2
TGTGCCAGCAGGGGGACAGACTTCGGGGAGCAGTACTTC	CASRGTDFGEQYF	TRBD1	-	TRBV6-5	TRBJ2-7
TGCGCCAGCAGCAGGCGGGAAGCGGGAGGGATTGGCAATGAGCAGTTCTTC	CASSRREAGGIGNEQFF	TRBD2	-	TRBV5-1	TRBJ2-1
TGTGCCTGGAACTCGGGACTAGTGTACGAGCAGTACTTC	CAWNSGLVYEQYF	TRBD2	-	TRBV30	TRBJ2-7
TGCGCCAGCAGCTTTCAGTGGTACCAAGAGACCCAGTACTTC	CASSFQWYQETQYF	-	-	TRBV5-1	TRBJ2-5
TGTGCCAGCAGTGAAAGGGGATCTGGCGGCTACACCTTC	CASSERGSGGYTF	-	-	TRBV6-1	TRBJ1-2
TGCGCCAGCAGCTTCGGGACTAGCGGAAACACCGGGGAGCTGTTTTTT	CASSFGTSGNTGELFF	TRBD2	-	TRBV5-1	TRBJ2-2
TGTGCCAGCTCACAGAGCGGACTGAACACTGAAGCTTTCTTT	CASSQSGLNTEAFF	-	-	TRBV18	TRBJ1-1
TGCAGCGTTAGTTCCGCAGGCGGGAAGGAGACCCAGTACTTC	CSVSSAGGKETQYF	-	few	TRBV29-1	TRBJ2-5